The 19 T cell receptor beta chains presented below share a single source sample, sequenced in a study of blood T cells in healthy people across ages. For the second PCR, which ran for about 7 to 11 cycles, a sample-barcoded 5' primer and a J-beta primer mix were used. TCRdb re-called the 5' RACE reads through MiXCR, storing one row per CDR3 protein. This sample has around 970,000 distinct CDR3 sequences; roughly half occur once, and the top ten carry about 20%. Sequencing was performed on blood. These receptors were taken from a woman aged 55 to 70 in good health.

The J gene is TRBJ1-2, the V gene TRBV21-1. TRBV21-1 counts as a pseudogene. CDR3 length equals 17 residues. The CDR3 region has the DNA TGTGCCAGCAGCAAAGCCTCGCATAGCAGAGCTAACTATGGCTACACCTTC. This sequence encodes CASSKASHSRANYGYTF.

The chain combines TRBV20-1 with TRBJ2-5, with TRBD1 identical over 10 bases. V was pared by 4 bases and J by 5 bases, with 7 bases of the junction left unmatched. Germline loops: CDR1 DFQATT, CDR2 SNEGSKA (reference sequence). The CDR3 length is 14 residues. The CDR3 region has the DNA TGCAGTGCTACGAGGACAGGGGGTAGGGAGACCCAGTACTTC. As protein: CSATRTGGRETQYF.

This clonotype has just a few counts. V is TRBV20-1 and J is TRBJ2-7; TRBD2 might be the D (6 bases). There are 13 residues in the CDR3. Germline V gene data show CDR1 as DFQATT and CDR2 as SNEGSKA (reference sequence). V was trimmed by 2 bases and J by 1 base, leaving 9 bases between them. The CDR3 protein is CSARWGDSYEQYF. The CDR3 coding sequence is TGCAGTGCTAGATGGGGGGATTCCTACGAGCAGTACTTC.

This clonotype was recorded a few times. The genes are TRBV3-1 and TRBJ2-5; 9 bases line up with TRBD2. The V segment lost 4 bases and the J segment 4 bases; nucleotides outside the gene matches: 16. Germline V gene sequence: CDR1 LGHDT, CDR2 YNNKEL (reference sequence). This CDR3 is built from 18 residues. In nucleotides, the CDR3 is TGTGCCAGCAGCCTCCTAACGGGGAGTAGCGGGAGATCAGAGACCCAGTACTTC. It yields the protein CASSLLTGSSGRSETQYF.

V usage is TRBV6-5 and J usage is TRBJ1-4, with 8 bases that match TRBD1. V lost 2 bases, J lost 8 bases, and 10 bases stayed unmatched. The germline gives CDR1 MNHEY, CDR2 SVGAGI. The CDR3 covers 16 residues. CDR3 in amino acids: CASSYLPQGVWEKLFF. In nucleotides, the CDR3 is TGTGCCAGCAGTTACCTCCCACAGGGGGTGTGGGAAAAACTGTTTTTT.

The V and J genes are TRBV14 and TRBJ2-1; D gene uncertain. Trimming left V 0 bases short and J 3 bases short, with 12 bases between. CDR1 SGHDN and CDR2 FVKESK come from the germline V gene. The CDR3 runs to 16 residues. CDR3 amino acids: CASSQDPARLYNEQFF. DNA for the CDR3: TGTGCCAGCAGCCAAGATCCGGCTCGCCTCTACAATGAGCAGTTCTTC.

This clonotype came up a few times. The V call is TRBV12-3 or TRBV12-4, the J call TRBJ1-2; D is unresolved. The V and J ends lost 8 bases and 8 bases respectively, with 15 bases between them. There are 12 residues in the CDR3. The CDR3 sequence is CASSFRRGGYTF. CDR3 nucleotides: TGTGCCAGCTCCTTTCGACGGGGAGGCTACACCTTC.

The V gene is TRBV12-3 or TRBV12-4, the J gene TRBJ1-5; a weak D match, TRBD1 (5 bases). Trimming stripped 4 bases from V and 3 bases from J, with 16 bases between. This CDR3 is 16 amino acids long. DNA for the CDR3: TGTGCCAGCAGTTGGATAACACAGGCCTCCAATCAGCCCCAGCATTTT. Its protein is CASSWITQASNQPQHF.

For this clonotype: A much larger clone differs by one base, so this may be a read error. This sequence joins TRBV9 and TRBJ2-6, with D unclear. V lost 4 bases, J lost 2 bases, and 16 bases lay in between. The CDR3 has 17 amino acids. Germline V gene data show CDR1 as SGDLS and CDR2 as YYNGEE. CDR3: CASSPAGYSPGANVLTF. CDR3 nucleotides: TGTGCCAGCAGCCCCGCAGGTTACAGCCCTGGGGCCAACGTCCTGACTTTC.

The chain recombines TRBV9 with TRBJ2-5; the match to TRBD2 covers 8 bases. Per germline, CDR1 SGDLS and CDR2 YYNGEE. This CDR3 spans 16 amino acids. Germline trimming cut 3 bases from V and 1 base from J; bases unmatched to any gene: 8. CDR3 nucleotide sequence: TGTGCCAGCAGCGCCAATAGCGGGAACCTCCAAGAGACCCAGTACTTC. Its translation is CASSANSGNLQETQYF.

This clonotype showed up just a few times. The V call is TRBV15, the J call TRBJ1-2; possible D gene TRBD1, 5 bases. Trimming shortened V by 1 base and J by 5 bases, and 11 bases separated the two germline ends. The CDR3 runs 14 residues. Germline V gene lookup returns CDR1 LNHNV and CDR2 YYDKDF (reference sequence). CDR3 loop: CATSRVRGVYGYTF. CDR3 DNA: TGTGCCACCAGCAGAGTAAGGGGCGTATATGGCTACACCTTC.

The chain employs TRBV21-1 and TRBJ2-4; TRBD1, the table's D call, lacks a check against the DNA. TRBV21-1 constitutes a pseudogene. The CDR3 length is 15 residues. CDR3 nucleotide sequence: TGTGCCAGCAGCAAAACCTGGCGGCGCGAGGACATTCAGTACTTC. Protein: CASSKTWRREDIQYF.

This clonotype was seen many times. The gene calls are TRBV29-1 and TRBJ2-3; D gene ambiguous. The V gene's germline CDR1 is SQVTM and CDR2 ANQGSEA. CDR3 length: 14 residues. V lost 5 bases and J 3 bases, leaving 15 bases between the germline ends. Written as DNA, the CDR3 is TGCAGCGTTCAAGGGAATCCCGGGACAGATACGCAGTATTTT. Amino acid sequence: CSVQGNPGTDTQYF.

V is TRBV4-1 and J is TRBJ1-1; D is possibly TRBD1 (6 bases). Trimming removed 4 bases at V and 0 bases at J, with 21 bases between. Germline CDR1 is MGHRA and CDR2 is YSYEKL. There are 18 residues in the CDR3. The CDR3: CASSRLNRVLSVNTEAFF. CDR3 nucleotides: TGCGCCAGCAGCCGCCTAAACAGGGTTCTTTCGGTGAACACTGAAGCTTTCTTT.

V usage is TRBV20-1 and J usage is TRBJ2-5; D unresolved. The end of the DNA fits TRBJ2-7 better, so the J call may be wrong. The germline V gene encodes CDR1 DFQATT and CDR2 SNEGSKA (reference sequence). This CDR3 is built from 11 residues. CDR3 region: CSARLYSEQYF. CDR3 in DNA: TGCAGTGCTAGATTATATTCCGAGCAGTACTTC.

The rearrangement links TRBV7-2 to TRBJ2-1; possibly TRBD1 for D (6 bases). CDR1 and CDR2 from the germline V gene are SGHTA and FQGNSA. The CDR3 sequence is 16 residues long. Trimming took off 3 bases at V and 10 bases at J, with 22 bases between the two ends. The CDR3: CASSFGQSRTAYEQFF. CDR3 coding DNA: TGTGCCAGCAGCTTTGGACAGTCCCGAACCGCCTACGAGCAGTTCTTC.

The V and J genes are TRBV21-1 and TRBJ2-1; TRBD1 is the table's D call and was not checked against the DNA. TRBV21-1 is classified as a pseudogene. The CDR3 is 16 residues long. As DNA, the CDR3 is TGTGCCAGCAGCAAAGAGGGGGACAGGGTTTACAATGAGCAGTTCTTC. It translates to CASSKEGDRVYNEQFF.

The chain is built from TRBV7-3 and TRBJ1-4; D remains unclear. Deletions cut 3 bases from V and 0 bases from J, with 11 bases between. The length of the CDR3 is 16 residues. Germline V gene lookup returns CDR1 SGHTA and CDR2 FQGTGA. The CDR3 coding sequence is TGTGCCAGCAGCTTCCCTATGGCAGCAACTAATGAAAAACTGTTTTTT. Translating it yields CASSFPMAATNEKLFF.

The J gene is TRBJ2-3, the V gene TRBV7-3; no reliable D call. V was trimmed by 2 bases and J by 2 bases, leaving 11 bases between them. This CDR3 is built from 15 residues. Germline V gene data show CDR1 as SGHTA and CDR2 as FQGTGA. The CDR3 reads CASSLGDTATDTQYF. CDR3 bases: TGTGCCAGCAGCTTAGGAGATACCGCCACAGATACGCAGTATTTT.